Listed below are T cell receptor beta chains from one sample, sequenced in a study of shared clonotypes between healthy human individuals. The protocol was immunoSEQ multiplex PCR, while the TCRdb copy is restricted to in-frame clones and leaves out a portion. The repertoire has about 580,000 clones, 95% to 98% of them found once; the top ten carry 0.3% to 0.35%. Sequencing was performed on naive CD8+ T cells sorted from blood. These receptors were collected from a man aged 25 to 40 in good health. CDR3s include the opening cysteine and the closing phenylalanine or tryptophan. D genes are given only for firm matches.

cdr3_aa d_call cdr3_length j_call v_call
CASSFLGGLGTEAFF - 15 TRBJ1-1 TRBV7-9
CASRGGSAGNTIYF - 14 TRBJ1-3 TRBV7-9
CASSQVLTDNEQFF - 14 TRBJ2-1 TRBV13
CSVDGLAGAPQETQYF TRBD2 16 TRBJ2-5 TRBV29-1
CASSLEVAGGYMNTGELFF TRBD2 19 TRBJ2-2 TRBV5-5
CASSLFGQTYEQYF - 14 TRBJ2-7 TRBV5-1
CASSIPQGRNTGELFF - 16 TRBJ2-2 TRBV19
CASSLGMFGAGELFF - 15 TRBJ2-2 TRBV11-2
CASSMGRGVYEQYF TRBD2 14 TRBJ2-7 TRBV4-1
CSVLRGTDSYEQYF - 14 TRBJ2-7 TRBV29-1
CASSRFGRQETQYF - 14 TRBJ2-5 TRBV7-6
CASTRTGSSYEQYF - 14 TRBJ2-7 TRBV19
CASSEGVPLPNEQFF - 15 TRBJ2-1 TRBV5-1
CSTIMNTEAFF - 11 TRBJ1-1 TRBV20-1
CASSQGDFYGYTF - 13 TRBJ1-2 TRBV14
CASSSPPGTGMNTEAFF TRBD1 17 TRBJ1-1 TRBV7-9
CASSPLGGAGAYNEQFF TRBD2 17 TRBJ2-1 TRBV5-4
CASSLGPGGYEQYF TRBD1 14 TRBJ2-7 TRBV7-6
CASSPGTGELPNYGYTF TRBD1 17 TRBJ1-2 TRBV5-1
CASSVGTLYQETQYF - 15 TRBJ2-5 TRBV2
CASSPYGGESHEQFF TRBD2 15 TRBJ2-1 TRBV11-2
CASSTDNSYYGYTF - 14 TRBJ1-2 TRBV7-2